This T cell receptor (beta chain) appears in the sequencing data of a study of Graves' ophthalmopathy and Graves' hyperthyroidism. Whole-study results and caveats: The model's ophthalmopathy progression predictions had less than 71% sensitivity and over 72% specificity. An 81.08% specificity and 87.88% sensitivity were achieved by a 13-signature model that separated ophthalmopathy from stable hyperthyroidism. The authors also found most expanded thyroid clonotypes above 0.001 frequency in blood.

V lost 11 bases and J 7 bases, leaving 9 bases between the germline ends. The CDR3 length is 9 residues. Germline V gene lookup returns CDR1 ENHRY and CDR2 SYGVKD. The authors enrolled newly diagnosed hyperthyroidism patients aged 18 to 65 with under 2 months' duration. In regard to this clonotype: Its antigen is not known.

TCR beta CDR3 amplification used RNA transcripts. Amplification began with first-round RT-PCR using HTBI primers, then second-round multiplex PCR was performed. TCRdb itself ran the multiplex PCR reads through MiXCR, one entry per CDR3 protein. The repertoire holds 900,000 to 1,200,000 distinct CDR3 sequences, 35% to 45% seen once, with around 10% in the top ten. Sample: peripheral blood or thyroid tissue (not recorded which). This sequence was found in an adult man with Graves' hyperthyroidism. The chain has TRBV10-3 and TRBJ2-7; no definite D call. The CDR3 is CAPPREQYF. The CDR3 nucleotides read TGTGCCCCACCGAGGGAGCAGTACTTC.